The present TCR beta chain was sequenced within a study of blood T cell repertoires in COVID-19. Study background: Spain, Italy and the United States supplied samples that represented acute and convalescent COVID-19. The cDNA or gDNA used as material had been derived from T cells, B-cell-depleted T cells, or PBMCs.

Data came from immunoSEQ multiplex PCR; TCRdb stores just in-frame clones and leaves some out. The sample lists around 260,000 clones; approximately 89% were seen once. This CDR3 has 16 residues. Germline assignment: CDR1 MNHEY and CDR2 SMNVEV (reference sequence). Trimming removed 4 bases from V and 4 bases from J; junction bases left unmatched: 8. Source material: peripheral blood. The receptor was derived from a woman aged 30 to 39 with COVID-19, enrolled during active disease. J is TRBJ1-4 and V is TRBV27, with TRBD1 matching 8 bases. As DNA, the CDR3 is TGTGCCAGCAGTTCCGGCCGGGACAGGTTTAATGAAAAACTGTTTTTT. This sequence encodes CASSSGRDRFNEKLFF.